The 32 T cell receptor beta chains listed next were all sequenced from one sample in a study of blood T cell repertoires in COVID-19. Method: immunoSEQ multiplex PCR; TCRdb's copy keeps in-frame clones and lacks some. The repertoire holds 250,000 to 400,000 clones, with roughly nine tenths as singletons. Specimen: PBMCs or T cells enriched from blood (not recorded which). The origin of the receptors is a man in his fifties or sixties who had recovered from COVID-19.

The CDR3 region is CASSLRQGWSNEQFF. For the CDR3, the DNA is TGTGCCAGCAGCTTGAGACAGGGATGGAGCAATGAGCAGTTCTTC. V and J are TRBV11-1 and TRBJ2-1, with TRBD1 matching 7 bases. Trimming at V came to 3 bases and at J to 6 bases, leaving 8 bases not matched to a gene. CDR1 SGHAT and CDR2 FQDESV come from the germline V gene (reference sequence). The CDR3 runs 15 residues.

The chain couples TRBV7-2 to TRBJ1-2, with 12 nucleotides matching TRBD1. Unmatched junction bases numbered 8, after V lost 5 bases and J lost 7 bases. The germline CDR1 and CDR2 sequences are SGHTA and FQGNSA. The CDR3 is made up of 15 amino acids. The CDR3 is CASSMSRDRGRGYTF. CDR3 nucleotides: TGTGCCAGCAGCATGAGCCGGGACAGGGGGCGTGGCTACACCTTC.

V is TRBV5-1 and J is TRBJ2-1; D possibly corresponds to TRBD1 (5 bases). With 4 bases removed from V and 6 bases from J, the gap between germline ends came to 14 bases. Looked up from germline, CDR1 is SGHRS and CDR2 is YFSETQ. The CDR3 runs 14 residues. The CDR3 DNA follows: TGCGCCAGCAGCGAACGACAGCCCCCCAATGAGCAGTTCTTC. Its protein product is CASSERQPPNEQFF. The full variable domain, completed using reference TRBV5-1 and TRBJ2-1, is KAGVTQTPRYLIKTRGQQVTLSCSPISGHRSVSWYQQTPGQGLQFLFEYFSETQRNKGNFPGRFSGRQFSNSRSEMNVSTLELGDSALYLCASSERQPPNEQFFGPGTRLTVL.

This chain links TRBV15 with TRBJ1-3; D unclear. This CDR3 is 15 amino acids long. Germline V CDR1 and CDR2: LNHNV, YYDKDF (reference sequence). Trimming took off 2 bases at V and 2 bases at J, with 10 bases between the two ends. The CDR3 spells CATSRLTVPGNTIYF. In DNA, the CDR3 is TGTGCCACCAGCAGACTCACAGTTCCTGGAAACACCATATATTTT. Full variable domain (rest looked up from reference TRBV15 and TRBJ1-3): DAMVIQNPRYQVTQFGKPVTLSCSQTLNHNVMYWYQQKSSQAPKLLFHYYDKDFNNEADTPDNFQSRRPNTSFCFLDIRSPGLGDTAMYLCATSRLTVPGNTIYFGEGSWLTVV.

The gene calls are TRBV27 and TRBJ1-1; possibly TRBD1 for D (5 bases). The germline gives CDR1 MNHEY, CDR2 SMNVEV (reference sequence). This CDR3 spans 13 amino acids. V was pared by 5 bases and J by 3 bases, with 10 bases between. The CDR3 here is CASSQGWDTEAFF. CDR3 DNA sequence: TGTGCCAGCAGTCAGGGATGGGACACTGAAGCTTTCTTT.

The chain employs TRBV5-6 and TRBJ1-5; no definite D call. In germline, CDR1 is SGHDT, CDR2 YYEEEE. V gave up 4 bases and J gave up 4 bases, with 12 bases separating them. This CDR3 is 14 amino acids long. CDR3 in amino acids: CASSLRGKNQPQHF. CDR3 DNA: TGTGCCAGCAGCCTGAGAGGGAAGAATCAGCCCCAGCATTTT.

This chain links TRBV11-1 with TRBJ1-6, with 8 bases aligning to TRBD1. The CDR3 consists of 15 residues. The germline gives CDR1 SGHAT, CDR2 FQDESV (reference sequence). The V and J ends lost 4 bases and 6 bases, in that order; junction bases with no gene match: 5. CDR3 protein: CASSSRTGINSPLHF. The CDR3 nucleotides read TGTGCCAGCAGCTCCCGGACAGGGATTAATTCACCCCTCCACTTT.

This sequence joins TRBV27 and TRBJ1-5, with D unresolved. This CDR3 comprises 13 residues. Germline values: CDR1 MNHEY, CDR2 SMNVEV (reference sequence). V was shortened by 4 bases and J by 9 bases, with 13 bases between the two germline ends. This CDR3 is CASSSRATAPQHF. DNA of the CDR3: TGTGCCAGCAGTTCTAGAGCCACGGCGCCCCAGCATTTT.

This clone was detected once. This rearrangement joins TRBV27 to TRBJ2-1; 10 bases are a match to TRBD2. Losses at the gene ends were 3 bases for V and 9 bases for J; bases not matched to a gene: 5. This CDR3 has 14 amino acids. From germline, CDR1 is MNHEY and CDR2 SMNVEV (reference sequence). The CDR3 region has the DNA TGTGCCAGCAGTTTGGTAGCGGGAGGTTCTGAGCAGTTCTTC. Encoded protein: CASSLVAGGSEQFF.

The J gene is TRBJ2-3, the V gene TRBV7-9; tentatively, D is TRBD1 (5 bases). Germline loops: CDR1 SEHNR, CDR2 FQNEAQ (reference sequence). The CDR3 consists of 16 residues. Trimming shortened V by 3 bases and J by 1 base, and 14 bases separated the two germline ends. The CDR3 nucleotides are TGTGCCAGCAGCTTTTCGTCAGGGCTGGGCACAGATACGCAGTATTTT. The encoded protein is CASSFSSGLGTDTQYF.

In this sample, this clone turned up once. The J gene is TRBJ2-1, the V gene TRBV10-3, with 11 nucleotides matching TRBD2. The CDR3 contains 15 residues. Germline V CDR1 and CDR2: ENHRY, SYGVKD. The ends lost 5 bases at V and 8 bases at J; junction bases unmatched: 8. As DNA, the CDR3 is TGTGCCATCAGTCCCACTAGCGGGAGTTTCGATGAGCAGTTCTTC. Amino acid sequence: CAISPTSGSFDEQFF.

This clone was seen only once. The gene calls are TRBV5-1 and TRBJ1-1, with D tentatively TRBD1 (5 bases). The CDR3 covers 14 residues. Germline V gene lookup returns CDR1 SGHRS and CDR2 YFSETQ. The V and J ends lost 3 bases and 8 bases respectively, with 17 bases between them. Written as DNA, the CDR3 is TGCGCCAGCAGCTCCGACAGAGGAGAAATAGAAGCTTTCTTT. Translating gives CASSSDRGEIEAFF. Combining the CDR3 with reference TRBV5-1 and TRBJ1-1 gives the whole variable domain KAGVTQTPRYLIKTRGQQVTLSCSPISGHRSVSWYQQTPGQGLQFLFEYFSETQRNKGNFPGRFSGRQFSNSRSEMNVSTLELGDSALYLCASSSDRGEIEAFFGQGTRLTVV.

The V gene is TRBV7-8, the J gene TRBJ2-7; 8 bases are a match to TRBD1. CDR3 length equals 16 residues. Germline V lookup: CDR1 SGHVS, CDR2 FQNEAQ. After removal of 5 bases from V and 0 bases from J, the junction contained 9 bases not matched to a gene. CDR3 sequence reads: CASSPQGAGASYEQYF. CDR3 nucleotides: TGTGCCAGCAGCCCCCAGGGGGCCGGGGCCTCCTACGAGCAGTACTTC.

Remarks on this clone: One end of the junction is discordant with germline, which a read error may explain. The chain links TRBV27 to TRBJ2-7, with D perhaps TRBD2 (6 bases). Germline assignment: CDR1 MNHEY and CDR2 SMNVEV (reference sequence). CDR3 length: 10 residues. This CDR3 reads CASAPEGPYF. CDR3 in DNA: TGTGCCAGCGCCCCGGAGGGCCCATATTTC.

This rearrangement joins TRBV11-1 to TRBJ1-3; the D gene is possibly TRBD1 (6 bases). With 11 bases removed from V and 2 bases from J, the gap between germline ends came to 16 bases. Germline lookup yields CDR1 SGHAT and CDR2 FQDESV (reference sequence). There are 14 residues in the CDR3. In nucleotides, the CDR3 is TGTGCCTTATCCACAGGGCGTGCTGGAAACACCATATATTTT. Translation gives CALSTGRAGNTIYF.

The chain links TRBV7-9 to TRBJ2-1, with 8 bases fitting TRBD2. V shed 6 bases and J 4 bases; nucleotides not matched to a gene: 5. The germline V gene encodes CDR1 SEHNR and CDR2 FQNEAQ (reference sequence). The CDR3 runs 14 residues. Here the CDR3 DNA reads TGTGCCAGCAGAACCGGGACTAGTTACAATGAGCAGTTCTTC. It translates to CASRTGTSYNEQFF.

The V gene is TRBV2, the J gene TRBJ2-7, with D tentatively TRBD1 (5 bases). Trimming removed 8 bases at V and 3 bases at J, with 8 bases between. The CDR3 covers 11 residues. Germline loops: CDR1 SNHLY, CDR2 FYNNEI. The CDR3 coding sequence is TGTGCCAGCTTGACAGACTACGAGCAGTACTTC. Amino acid sequence: CASLTDYEQYF.

The genes are TRBV6-5 and TRBJ2-1; TRBD2 matches at 9 bases. The CDR3 is 13 residues long. Germline assignment: CDR1 MNHEY and CDR2 SVGAGI. V lost 8 bases and J lost 8; bases outside the gene matches: 7. The CDR3 nucleotides read TGTGCCAGCGGGCGGGAGGGAGGAGATGAGCAGTTCTTC. The encoded protein is CASGREGGDEQFF.

The chain links TRBV6-1 to TRBJ1-1; 10 nucleotides agree with TRBD1. V shed 4 bases, J shed 5 bases, and the junction held 10 bases outside the gene matches. Germline loops: CDR1 MNHNS, CDR2 SASEGT. The CDR3 contains 16 residues. CDR3 loop: CASSVRQGARGTEAFF. The CDR3 DNA follows: TGTGCCAGCAGTGTTAGACAGGGGGCGAGAGGGACTGAAGCTTTCTTT.

V usage is TRBV19 and J usage is TRBJ2-7; D perhaps matches TRBD1 (6 bases). In germline, CDR1 is LNHDA, CDR2 SQIVND (reference sequence). The CDR3 consists of 14 residues. V lost 4 bases to trimming and J lost 3 bases, with 13 bases between them. This chain's CDR3 is CASSNGWGLYEQYF. CDR3 coding DNA: TGTGCCAGTAGTAACGGTTGGGGGCTCTACGAGCAGTACTTC. The full variable domain, rest sourced from reference TRBV19 and TRBJ2-7, is DGGITQSPKYLFRKEGQNVTLSCEQNLNHDAMYWYRQDPGQGLRLIYYSQIVNDFQKGDIAEGYSVSREKKESFPLTVTSAQKNPTAFYLCASSNGWGLYEQYFGPGTRLTVT.

The chain employs TRBV30 and TRBJ1-5, with D unresolved. V lost 1 base to trimming and J lost 0 bases, with 10 bases between them. The CDR3 sequence is 15 residues long. CDR1 and CDR2 from the germline V gene are GTSNPN and SVGIG (reference sequence). The CDR3 here is CAWSGQSFSNQPQHF. Written as DNA, the CDR3 is TGTGCCTGGAGTGGTCAGTCCTTTAGCAATCAGCCCCAGCATTTT.

This clone was seen just once. The chain links TRBV19 to TRBJ2-7, with D possibly matching TRBD2 (5 bases). CDR3 size: 11 residues. V was clipped by 1 base and J by 7 bases, with 5 bases between them. Germline lookup yields CDR1 LNHDA and CDR2 SQIVND (reference sequence). As DNA, the CDR3 is TGTGCCAGTAGTATAGGGGAGGAGCAGTACTTC. Translating gives CASSIGEEQYF.

This chain uses TRBV24-1 with TRBJ1-2; 7 bases fit TRBD1. The junction had 14 bases not matched to a gene; V was cut back by 4 bases and J by 4 bases. The CDR3 spans 17 residues. CDR1 and CDR2 from the germline V gene are KGHDR and SFDVKD. CDR3 bases: TGTGCCACCAGTGACCCGAACAGGGGAAGCGAATCCTATGGCTACACCTTC. Amino acid sequence: CATSDPNRGSESYGYTF.

This sequence joins TRBV7-2 and TRBJ1-2, with a possible D match to TRBD1 (5 bases). There are 16 residues in the CDR3. Germline V gene data show CDR1 as SGHTA and CDR2 as FQGNSA. V was cut by 1 base and J by 4 bases, with 16 bases left in between. The CDR3 sequence is CASSLGHGGGSYGYTF. The CDR3 DNA reads TGTGCCAGCAGCTTAGGCCACGGGGGAGGTAGCTATGGCTACACCTTC.

This sequence joins TRBV7-3 and TRBJ2-3; D is ambiguous. The CDR3 runs to 17 residues. The germline V gene has CDR1 SGHTA and CDR2 FQGTGA. Trimming cost V 6 bases and J 5 bases, with 24 bases left between them. CDR3: CASRKNPGQRVGDTQYF. Written as DNA, the CDR3 is TGTGCCAGCAGGAAAAACCCCGGCCAACGGGTGGGAGATACGCAGTATTTT.

This clone was picked up one time. This chain joins TRBV24-1 and TRBJ2-2; 14 bases line up with TRBD2. Germline V gene sequence: CDR1 KGHDR, CDR2 SFDVKD. The CDR3 has 18 amino acids. J was trimmed by 6 bases and V by 3 bases; bases with no gene match: 8. This CDR3 is CATSDAGTSGRGAGELFF. DNA for the CDR3: TGTGCCACCAGTGATGCCGGGACTAGCGGGAGAGGGGCCGGGGAGCTGTTTTTT.

This rearrangement joins TRBV4-1 to TRBJ2-2; D remains unclear. The CDR3 spans 14 residues. The germline V and J ends were trimmed by 2 bases and 5 bases, with 9 bases remaining between them. The germline V gene has CDR1 MGHRA and CDR2 YSYEKL. The CDR3 sequence: CASSQNPSTGELFF. In DNA form, the CDR3 reads TGCGCCAGCAGCCAAAACCCCAGTACCGGGGAGCTGTTTTTT.

The chain has TRBV5-1 and TRBJ2-7, with TRBD2 as a possible D gene (6 bases). With 4 bases removed from V and 2 bases from J, the gap between germline ends came to 16 bases. This CDR3 region has 15 residues. The V gene's germline CDR1 is SGHRS and CDR2 YFSETQ. This chain's CDR3 is CASSQSGAGPYEQYF. The CDR3 DNA is TGCGCCAGCAGCCAATCGGGAGCCGGTCCCTACGAGCAGTACTTC.

V and J are TRBV5-6 and TRBJ1-1; D possibly corresponds to TRBD1 (5 bases). V was pared by 1 base and J by 11 bases, with 15 bases between. This CDR3 is 13 amino acids long. Per the germline V gene, CDR1 is SGHDT and CDR2 is YYEEEE. In nucleotides, the CDR3 is TGTGCCAGCAGCTTGTTCCAGGGACGGGGGGCTTTCTTT. Its translation is CASSLFQGRGAFF.

This chain links TRBV5-6 with TRBJ1-2; a possible D gene is TRBD1 (6 bases). CDR3 length equals 14 residues. The V gene's germline CDR1 is SGHDT and CDR2 YYEEEE. Trimming stripped 1 base from V and 8 bases from J, with 15 bases between. The CDR3 here is CASSLPGAVYGYTF. The CDR3 coding sequence is TGTGCCAGCAGCTTGCCAGGGGCAGTGTACGGCTACACCTTC.

The CDR3 DNA follows: TGTGCCAGCAGCCTCGGGACAGGGCAAGAGACCCAGTACTTC. Translating gives CASSLGTGQETQYF. The chain joins TRBV9 to TRBJ2-5; 9 bases line up with TRBD1. CDR1 and CDR2 from the germline V gene are SGDLS and YYNGEE. Germline trimming cut 4 bases from V and 2 bases from J; bases unmatched to any gene: 3. The CDR3 length is 14 residues.

The gene calls are TRBV9 and TRBJ2-1, with TRBD2 matching 7 bases. Germline V gene lookup returns CDR1 SGDLS and CDR2 YYNGEE. The trim removed 9 bases at V and 4 bases at J, leaving 10 bases unmatched. The CDR3 has 14 residues. The CDR3: CATGPGGGYNEQFF. The CDR3 DNA is TGTGCCACCGGTCCCGGGGGAGGGTACAATGAGCAGTTCTTC.